This TCR beta chain was identified during a study of cytomegalovirus exposure and HLA in healthy donors. Study as a whole: Most donors, roughly 77% of over 300 genotyped, fell in the Caucasian-associated ancestry cluster.

The PCR had 60 Vbeta and 13 Jbeta primers. The data were produced by immunoSEQ multiplex PCR, yet TCRdb's version contains in-frame clones alone and is incomplete. The sample holds under 140,000 clones, 70% to 90% seen once. Looked up from germline, CDR1 is MDHEN and CDR2 is SYDVKM. This CDR3 has 13 amino acids. Trimming cost V 5 bases and J 5 bases; bases outside gene matches: 4. Notes on this clone: Antigen specificity is unknown.

Findings of the study overall: Immune exposure information comprised only CMV serostatus. Prior analysis indicated that the majority of TCR beta V segments exhibited productivity approximately 87% or approximately 30% of the time.

The clonotype was recovered from a man aged 35 to 55 in good health and CMV-seronegative. The sequenced material came from PBMCs. The chain links TRBV28 to TRBJ2-5, with 8 bases aligning to TRBD1. DNA for the CDR3: TGTGCCAGCAGTGCCAGGGACAGGGAGACCCAGTACTTC. Protein product: CASSARDRETQYF.